This T cell receptor beta chain was documented in a study of T cells in Graves' hyperthyroidism and ophthalmopathy. RNA transcripts yielded amplified TCR beta CDR3 regions. When the TCR CDR3 underwent first-round RT-PCR, the HTBI primer set was used. TCRdb fed the multiplex PCR reads into MiXCR, producing one record per CDR3 protein. The sample consists of about 250,000 distinct CDR3 sequences, roughly 20% of them appearing once. In its sample, this clonotype was seen many times. Trimming cost V 5 bases and J 1 base; bases outside gene matches: 7. The CDR3 totals 16 residues. From germline, CDR1 is MDHEN and CDR2 SYDVKM.

The chain couples TRBV28 to TRBJ2-4; TRBD1 aligns across 8 bases. The clonotype was recovered from a young man with Graves' ophthalmopathy. The sequenced sample was blood. The CDR3 protein is CASSKLQGVAKNIQYF. CDR3 DNA: TGTGCCAGCAGTAAACTACAGGGGGTCGCCAAAAACATTCAGTACTTC.